Below, 9 T cell receptor beta chains from the same sample are listed, as sequenced in a study of beta chain features in type 1 diabetes (dated by TCRdb to the late 2010s). Library generation was performed with the immunoSEQ multiplex PCR assay. All of the isolated RNA was reverse transcribed with the High Capacity cDNA Reverse Transcription Kit, so expressed TCRB transcripts were sequenced. TCRdb re-hosts the immuneACCESS table, in-frame sequences only. Its copies lack some clones; in the studies checked, an unresolved V gene accounts for under half of them, and the cause for the rest is not known. In all, the sample holds a few hundred thousand clones, and about 14% of those were seen once. The ten largest make up roughly 0.038% of the sample. Sequencing was done on a sample of naive CD4+ T cells from blood. Sample cell subset or site, as interpreted from the label and publication: true naive CD4+ T cells. These receptors originate from a man aged 25-40 years in good health.

The genes are TRBV9 and TRBJ2-5; the D gene is possibly TRBD2 (6 bases). The CDR3 length is 13 residues. The germline V gene encodes CDR1 SGDLS and CDR2 YYNGEE. Trimming stripped 0 bases from V and 4 bases from J, with 7 bases between. The CDR3 bases are TGTGCCAGCAGCGTAGTTAGCGGAGAGACCCAGTACTTC. It codes for CASSVVSGETQYF.

The chain has TRBV5-1 and TRBJ2-3; 7 bases align to TRBD2. The CDR3 has 16 amino acids. CDR1 and CDR2 (germline): SGHRS, YFSETQ. J gave up 6 bases and V 3 bases, and 13 bases lay outside the gene matches. CDR3 region: CASSSRLADRADTQYF. The DNA of the CDR3 is TGCGCCAGCAGCTCTCGACTAGCCGATAGGGCGGATACGCAGTATTTT.

The chain carries TRBV29-1 and TRBJ1-1, with D uncertain. Looked up from germline, CDR1 is SQVTM and CDR2 is ANQGSEA. V was shortened by 4 bases and J by 3 bases, with 12 bases between the two germline ends. The CDR3 is 13 amino acids. The CDR3 bases are TGCAGCGTTGCGACGGATCTTTACACTGAAGCTTTCTTT. Protein sequence: CSVATDLYTEAFF.

The sample holds a few counts of this clone. The chain carries TRBV27 and TRBJ1-2; possible D gene TRBD1, 5 bases. CDR1 MNHEY and CDR2 SMNVEV come from the germline V gene (reference sequence). The CDR3 is 14 residues long. V shed 3 bases and J shed 5 bases, with 13 bases lying between them. CDR3 protein: CASSLEGLGYGYTF. As DNA, the CDR3 is TGTGCCAGCAGTTTGGAGGGGTTGGGGTATGGCTACACCTTC.

As concerns this clone: Additional DNA sequences in this sample encode the identical CDR3. CDR3 region: CAVRQVNEQFF. The CDR3 DNA sequence: TGTGCCGTCCGGCAGGTGAATGAGCAGTTCTTC. V usage is TRBV6-6 and J usage is TRBJ2-1; D gene unclear. The CDR3 spans 11 residues. CDR1 and CDR2 (germline): MNHNY, SVGAGI (reference sequence). V was cut by 11 bases and J by 7 bases, with 12 bases left in between.

DNA for the CDR3: TGCGCCAGCAGTCACCTCAATGGGACAGGGGAGGGAAATTCACCCCTCCACTTT. Translated: CASSHLNGTGEGNSPLHF. J is TRBJ1-6 and V is TRBV23-1; 10 positions match TRBD1. TRBV23-1 is an ORF for which the function is uncertain. With 3 bases clipped from V and 7 bases from J, the junction kept 12 bases outside the gene matches. The CDR3 runs to 18 residues.

The V gene is TRBV7-2, the J gene TRBJ2-7, with a possible D match to TRBD1 (5 bases). The V gene's germline CDR1 is SGHTA and CDR2 FQGNSA. There are 15 residues in the CDR3. V shed 0 bases and J shed 2 bases, with 11 bases lying between them. The DNA for the CDR3 is TGTGCCAGCAGCTTAGCGGGATCAGGGCCCTACGAGCAGTACGTC. Translation: CASSLAGSGPYEQYV.

This clone was picked up a small number of times. The gene calls are TRBV25-1 and TRBJ2-1, with 7 positions matching TRBD1. V lost 2 bases to trimming and J lost 0 bases; unmatched junction nucleotides: 4. Germline V gene data show CDR1 as MGHDK and CDR2 as SYGVNS. The CDR3 runs 16 residues. The CDR3 here is CASSERDRISYNEQFF. In DNA form, the CDR3 reads TGTGCCAGCAGTGAACGGGACAGAATCTCCTACAATGAGCAGTTCTTC.

This clone was counted a few times. The chain couples TRBV29-1 to TRBJ2-7; TRBD2 aligns across 10 bases. V dropped 5 bases and J dropped 3; count of bases not matched to a gene: 7. The CDR3 loop spans 14 amino acids. CDR1 and CDR2 from the germline V gene are SQVTM and ANQGSEA. CDR3 DNA: TGCAGCGTTCTTCTAGCGGGGGTGATCTACGAGCAGTACTTC. Translated, it gives CSVLLAGVIYEQYF.